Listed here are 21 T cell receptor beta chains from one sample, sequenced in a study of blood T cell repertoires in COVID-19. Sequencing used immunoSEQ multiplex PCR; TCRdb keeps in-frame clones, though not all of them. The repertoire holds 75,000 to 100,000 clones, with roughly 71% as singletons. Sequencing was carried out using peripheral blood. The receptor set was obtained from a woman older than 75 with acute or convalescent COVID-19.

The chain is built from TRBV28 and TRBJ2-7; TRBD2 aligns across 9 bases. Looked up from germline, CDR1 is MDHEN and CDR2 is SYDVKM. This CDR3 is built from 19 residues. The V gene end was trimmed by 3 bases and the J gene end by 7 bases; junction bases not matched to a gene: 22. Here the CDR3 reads CASSFRFWRSAGGVLEQYF. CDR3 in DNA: TGTGCCAGCAGTTTTAGATTTTGGCGTTCCGCGGGAGGGGTTTTGGAGCAGTACTTC.

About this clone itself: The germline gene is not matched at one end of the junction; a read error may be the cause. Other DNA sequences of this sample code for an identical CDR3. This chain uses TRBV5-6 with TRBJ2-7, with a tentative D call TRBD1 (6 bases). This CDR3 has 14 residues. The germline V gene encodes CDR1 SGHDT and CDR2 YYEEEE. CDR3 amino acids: CASSVPTGTYEQYF. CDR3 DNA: TGCGCCAGCAGCGTACCGACAGGCACCTACGAGCAGTACTTC.

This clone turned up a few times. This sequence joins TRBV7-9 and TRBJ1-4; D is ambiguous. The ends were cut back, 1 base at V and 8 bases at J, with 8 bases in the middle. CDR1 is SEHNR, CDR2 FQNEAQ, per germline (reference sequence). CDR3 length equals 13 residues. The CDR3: CASSLGREEKLFF. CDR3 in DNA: TGTGCCAGCAGCTTAGGGAGGGAGGAAAAACTGTTTTTT.

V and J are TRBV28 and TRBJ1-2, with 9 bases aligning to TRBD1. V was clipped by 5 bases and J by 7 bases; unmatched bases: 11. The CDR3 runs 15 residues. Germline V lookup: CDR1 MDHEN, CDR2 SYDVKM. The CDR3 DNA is TGTGCCAGCAGTCCAATCAGGACAGGGGTCGGTGGCTACACCTTC. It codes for CASSPIRTGVGGYTF.

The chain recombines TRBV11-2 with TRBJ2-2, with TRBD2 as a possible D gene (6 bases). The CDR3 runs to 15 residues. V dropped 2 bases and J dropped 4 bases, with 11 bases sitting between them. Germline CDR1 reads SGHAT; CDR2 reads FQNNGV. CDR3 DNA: TGTGCCAGCAGCTTAATTTCCGGGGGCACCGGGGAGCTGTTTTTT. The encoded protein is CASSLISGGTGELFF.

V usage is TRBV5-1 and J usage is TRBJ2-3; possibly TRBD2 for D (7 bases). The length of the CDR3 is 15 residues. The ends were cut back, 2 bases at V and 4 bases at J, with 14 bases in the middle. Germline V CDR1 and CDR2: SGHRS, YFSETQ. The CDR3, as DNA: TGCGCCAGCAGCTTAGGGGGGGGCCAGGCAGATACGCAGTATTTT. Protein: CASSLGGGQADTQYF.

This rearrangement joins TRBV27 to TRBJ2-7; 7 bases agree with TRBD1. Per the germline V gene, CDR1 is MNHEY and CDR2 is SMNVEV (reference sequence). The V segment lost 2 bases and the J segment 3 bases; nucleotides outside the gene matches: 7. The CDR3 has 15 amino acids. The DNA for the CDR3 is TGTGCCAGCAGTTTACAGGCCAGGGGGAACTACGAGCAGTACTTC. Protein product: CASSLQARGNYEQYF.

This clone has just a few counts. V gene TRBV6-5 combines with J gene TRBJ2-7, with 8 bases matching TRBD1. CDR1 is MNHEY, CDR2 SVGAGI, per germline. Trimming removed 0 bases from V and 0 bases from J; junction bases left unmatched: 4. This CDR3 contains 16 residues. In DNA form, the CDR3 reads TGTGCCAGCAGTTACTCGACCGGGACAGGCTCCTACGAGCAGTACTTC. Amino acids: CASSYSTGTGSYEQYF.

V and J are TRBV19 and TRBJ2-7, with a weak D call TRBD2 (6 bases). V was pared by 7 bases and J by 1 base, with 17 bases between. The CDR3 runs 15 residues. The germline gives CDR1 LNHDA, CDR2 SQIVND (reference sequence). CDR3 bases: TGTGCCAGTAAGGGCGGAGGGGATCTTTCCTACGAGCAGTACTTC. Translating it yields CASKGGGDLSYEQYF.

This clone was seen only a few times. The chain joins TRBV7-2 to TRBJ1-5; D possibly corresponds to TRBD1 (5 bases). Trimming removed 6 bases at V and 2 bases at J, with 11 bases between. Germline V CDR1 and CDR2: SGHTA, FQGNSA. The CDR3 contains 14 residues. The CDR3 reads CASRPGGGNQPQHF. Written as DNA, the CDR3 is TGTGCCAGCAGACCCGGAGGGGGCAATCAGCCCCAGCATTTT.

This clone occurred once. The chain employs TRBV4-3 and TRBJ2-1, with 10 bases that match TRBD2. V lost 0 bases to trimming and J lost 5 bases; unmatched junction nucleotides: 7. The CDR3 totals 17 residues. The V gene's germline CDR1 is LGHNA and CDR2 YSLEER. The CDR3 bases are TGCGCCAGCAGCCAAGATCTGCGACTAGCGGGTCACAATGAGCAGTTCTTC. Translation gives CASSQDLRLAGHNEQFF.

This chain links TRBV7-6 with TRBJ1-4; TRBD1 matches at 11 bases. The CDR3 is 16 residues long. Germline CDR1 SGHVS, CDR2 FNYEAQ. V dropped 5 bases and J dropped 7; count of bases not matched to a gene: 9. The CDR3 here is CASSPIKDRGPEKLFF. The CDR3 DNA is TGTGCCAGCAGCCCGATAAAGGACAGGGGGCCTGAAAAACTGTTTTTT. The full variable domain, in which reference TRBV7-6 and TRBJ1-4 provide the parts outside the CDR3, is GAGVSQSPRYKVTKRGQDVALRCDPISGHVSLYWYRQALGQGPEFLTYFNYEAQQDKSGLPNDRFSAERPEGSISTLTIQRTEQRDSAMYRCASSPIKDRGPEKLFFGSGTQLSVL.

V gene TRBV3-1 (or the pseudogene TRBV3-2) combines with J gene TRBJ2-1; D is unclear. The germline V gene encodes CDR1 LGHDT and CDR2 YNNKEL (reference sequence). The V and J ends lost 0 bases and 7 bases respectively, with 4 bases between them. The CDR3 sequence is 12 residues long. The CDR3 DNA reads TGTGCCAGCAGCCAAGACCGTAATGAGCAGTTCTTC. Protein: CASSQDRNEQFF.

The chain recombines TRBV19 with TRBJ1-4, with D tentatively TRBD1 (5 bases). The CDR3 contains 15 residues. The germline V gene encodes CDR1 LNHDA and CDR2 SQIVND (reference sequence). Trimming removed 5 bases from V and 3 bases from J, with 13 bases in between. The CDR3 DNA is TGTGCCAGTAGTGACGGAGGGGTTGCTAATGAAAAACTGTTTTTT. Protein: CASSDGGVANEKLFF.

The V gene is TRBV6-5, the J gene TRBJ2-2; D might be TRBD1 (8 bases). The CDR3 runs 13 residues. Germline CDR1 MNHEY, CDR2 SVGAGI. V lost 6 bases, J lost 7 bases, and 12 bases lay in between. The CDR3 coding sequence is TGTGCCAGCAGCCACAGGGGGGGCGGGGAGCTGTTTTTT. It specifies CASSHRGGGELFF.

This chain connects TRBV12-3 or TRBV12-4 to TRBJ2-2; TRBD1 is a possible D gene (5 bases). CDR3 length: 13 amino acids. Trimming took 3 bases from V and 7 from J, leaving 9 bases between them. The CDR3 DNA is TGTGCCAGCAGTTTTGGGGCTTTCGGGGAGCTGTTTTTT. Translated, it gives CASSFGAFGELFF.

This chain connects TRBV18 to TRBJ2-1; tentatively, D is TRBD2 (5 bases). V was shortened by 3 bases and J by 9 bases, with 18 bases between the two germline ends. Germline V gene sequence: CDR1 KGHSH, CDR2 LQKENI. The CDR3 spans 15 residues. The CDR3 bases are TGTGCCAGCTCACCCCCCGGGCCCGCCGAGGGTGAGCAGTTCTTC. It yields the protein CASSPPGPAEGEQFF.

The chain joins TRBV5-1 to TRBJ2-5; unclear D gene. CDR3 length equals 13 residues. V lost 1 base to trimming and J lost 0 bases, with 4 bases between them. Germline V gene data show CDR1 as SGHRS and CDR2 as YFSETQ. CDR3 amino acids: CASSLYNQETQYF. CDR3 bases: TGCGCCAGCAGCTTGTATAACCAAGAGACCCAGTACTTC. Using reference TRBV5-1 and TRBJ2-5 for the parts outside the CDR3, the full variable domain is KAGVTQTPRYLIKTRGQQVTLSCSPISGHRSVSWYQQTPGQGLQFLFEYFSETQRNKGNFPGRFSGRQFSNSRSEMNVSTLELGDSALYLCASSLYNQETQYFGPGTRLLVL.

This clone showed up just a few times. This CDR3 reads CASSFIQGAINYGYTF. The CDR3 DNA is TGTGCCAGCAGTTTCATCCAGGGGGCCATTAACTATGGCTACACCTTC. The chain recombines TRBV28 with TRBJ1-2, with TRBD1 identical over 8 bases. V shed 3 bases, J shed 1 base, and the junction held 7 bases outside the gene matches. This CDR3 has 16 amino acids. The germline V gene encodes CDR1 MDHEN and CDR2 SYDVKM.

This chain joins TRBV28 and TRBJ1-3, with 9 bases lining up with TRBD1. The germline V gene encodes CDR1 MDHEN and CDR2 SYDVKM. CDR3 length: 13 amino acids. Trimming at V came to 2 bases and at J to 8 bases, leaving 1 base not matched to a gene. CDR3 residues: CASSLDRGYTIYF. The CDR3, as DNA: TGTGCCAGCAGTTTAGACAGGGGGTACACCATATATTTT.

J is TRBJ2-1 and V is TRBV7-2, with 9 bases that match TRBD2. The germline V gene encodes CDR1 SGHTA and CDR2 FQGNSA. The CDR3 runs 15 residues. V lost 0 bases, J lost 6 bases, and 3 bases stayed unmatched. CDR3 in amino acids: CASSLASGSVNEQFF. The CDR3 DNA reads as TGTGCCAGCAGCTTAGCTAGCGGGAGTGTCAATGAGCAGTTCTTC.